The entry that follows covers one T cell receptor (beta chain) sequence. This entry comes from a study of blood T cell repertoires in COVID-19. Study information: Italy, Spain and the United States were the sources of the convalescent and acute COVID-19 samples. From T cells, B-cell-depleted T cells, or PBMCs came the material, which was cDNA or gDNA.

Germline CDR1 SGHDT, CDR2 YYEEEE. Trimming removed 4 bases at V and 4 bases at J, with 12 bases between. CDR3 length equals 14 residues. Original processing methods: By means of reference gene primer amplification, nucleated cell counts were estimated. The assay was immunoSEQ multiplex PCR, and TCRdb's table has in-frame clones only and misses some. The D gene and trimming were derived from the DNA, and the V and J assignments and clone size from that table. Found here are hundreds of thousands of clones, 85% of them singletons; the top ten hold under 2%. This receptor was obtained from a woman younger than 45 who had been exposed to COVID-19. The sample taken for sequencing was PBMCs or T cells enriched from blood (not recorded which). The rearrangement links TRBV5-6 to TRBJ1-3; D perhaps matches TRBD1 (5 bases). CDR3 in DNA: TGTGCCAGCAGCCCTGACAGCTACGGAAACACCATATATTTT. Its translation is CASSPDSYGNTIYF. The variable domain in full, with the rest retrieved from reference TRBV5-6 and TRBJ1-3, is DAGVTQSPTHLIKTRGQQVTLRCSPKSGHDTVSWYQQALGQGPQFIFQYYEEEERQRGNFPDRFSGHQFPNYSSELNVNALLLGDSALYLCASSPDSYGNTIYFGEGSWLTVV.